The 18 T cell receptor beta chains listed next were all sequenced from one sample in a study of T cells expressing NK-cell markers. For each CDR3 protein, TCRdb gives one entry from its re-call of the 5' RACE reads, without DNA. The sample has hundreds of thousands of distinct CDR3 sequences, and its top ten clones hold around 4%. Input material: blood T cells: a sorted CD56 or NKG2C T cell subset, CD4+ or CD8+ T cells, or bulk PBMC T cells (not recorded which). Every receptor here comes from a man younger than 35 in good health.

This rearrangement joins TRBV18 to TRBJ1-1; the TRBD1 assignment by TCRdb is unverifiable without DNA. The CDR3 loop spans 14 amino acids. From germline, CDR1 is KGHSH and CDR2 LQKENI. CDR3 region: CASSRYRDNTEAFF.

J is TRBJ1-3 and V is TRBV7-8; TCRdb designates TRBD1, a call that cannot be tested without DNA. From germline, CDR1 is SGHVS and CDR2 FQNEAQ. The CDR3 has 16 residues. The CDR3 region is CASSLMGTGSGNTIYF.

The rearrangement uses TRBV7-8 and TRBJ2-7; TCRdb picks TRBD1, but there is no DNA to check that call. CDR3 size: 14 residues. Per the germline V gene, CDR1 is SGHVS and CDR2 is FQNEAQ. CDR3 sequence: CASSRRGQGDEQYF.

This CDR3 reads CASSQDGGAGGFYEQYF. This sequence joins TRBV4-2 and TRBJ2-7; TCRdb picks TRBD1, but there is no DNA to check that call. CDR1 and CDR2 from the germline V gene are LGHNA and YNFKEQ. The CDR3 totals 17 residues.

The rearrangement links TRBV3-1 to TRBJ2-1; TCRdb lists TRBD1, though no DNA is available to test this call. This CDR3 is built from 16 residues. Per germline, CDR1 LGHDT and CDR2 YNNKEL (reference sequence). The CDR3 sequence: CASSQDSGAGNNEQFF.

The CDR3 sequence: CASSQRRRDVDGKLFF. The chain uses TRBV4-2 and TRBJ1-4. The CDR3 has 16 amino acids. Germline V CDR1 and CDR2: LGHNA, YNFKEQ.

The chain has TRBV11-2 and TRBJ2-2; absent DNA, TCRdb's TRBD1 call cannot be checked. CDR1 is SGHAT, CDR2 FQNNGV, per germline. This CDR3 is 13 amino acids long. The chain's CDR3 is CASSRDRAGELFF.

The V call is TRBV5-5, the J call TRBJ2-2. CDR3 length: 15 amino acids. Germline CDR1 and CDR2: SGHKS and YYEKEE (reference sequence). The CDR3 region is CASSSLITNTGELFF. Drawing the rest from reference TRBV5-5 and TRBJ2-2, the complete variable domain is DAGVTQSPTHLIKTRGQQVTLRCSPISGHKSVSWYQQVLGQGPQFIFQYYEKEERGRGNFPDRFSARQFPNYSSELNVNALLLGDSALYLCASSSLITNTGELFFGEGSRLTVL.

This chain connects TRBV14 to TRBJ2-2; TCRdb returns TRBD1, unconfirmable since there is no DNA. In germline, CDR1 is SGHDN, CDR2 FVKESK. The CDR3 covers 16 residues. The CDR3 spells CASSIRTGGNTGELFF.

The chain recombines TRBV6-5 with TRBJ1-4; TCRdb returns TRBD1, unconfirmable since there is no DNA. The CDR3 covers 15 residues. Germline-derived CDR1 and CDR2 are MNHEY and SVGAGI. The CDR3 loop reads CASSRDSLYQEKLFF.

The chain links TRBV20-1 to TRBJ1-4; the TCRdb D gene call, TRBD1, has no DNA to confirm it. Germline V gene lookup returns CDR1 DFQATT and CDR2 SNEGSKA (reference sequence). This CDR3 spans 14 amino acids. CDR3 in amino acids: CSASPSGRGEKLFF.

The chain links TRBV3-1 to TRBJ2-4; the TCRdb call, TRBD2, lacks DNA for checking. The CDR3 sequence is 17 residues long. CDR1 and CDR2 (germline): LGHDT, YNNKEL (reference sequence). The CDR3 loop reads CASSQISDEGAKNIQYF.

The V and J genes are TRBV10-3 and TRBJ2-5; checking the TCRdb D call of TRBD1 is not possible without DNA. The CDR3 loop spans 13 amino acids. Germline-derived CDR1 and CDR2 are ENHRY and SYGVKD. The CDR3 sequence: CATNRQDQETQYF.

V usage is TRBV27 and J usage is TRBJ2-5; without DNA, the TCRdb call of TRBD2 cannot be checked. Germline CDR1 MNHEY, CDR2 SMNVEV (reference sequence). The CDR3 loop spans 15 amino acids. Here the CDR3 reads CASTPGTSGSETQYF.

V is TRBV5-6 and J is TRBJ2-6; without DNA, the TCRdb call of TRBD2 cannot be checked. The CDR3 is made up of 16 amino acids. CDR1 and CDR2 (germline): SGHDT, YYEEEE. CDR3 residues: CASSRDGGYGANVLTF.

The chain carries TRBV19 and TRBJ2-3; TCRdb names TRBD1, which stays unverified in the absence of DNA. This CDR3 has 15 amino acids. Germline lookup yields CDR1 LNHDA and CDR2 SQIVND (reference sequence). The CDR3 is CASSDRFWSTDTQYF.

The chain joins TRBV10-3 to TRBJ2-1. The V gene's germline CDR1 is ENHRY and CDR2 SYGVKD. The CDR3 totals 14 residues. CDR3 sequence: CAISAGQSYNEQFF.

CDR3 protein: CASSFMARFGELFF. This rearrangement joins TRBV12-3 or TRBV12-4 to TRBJ2-2; TCRdb lists TRBD1, though no DNA is available to test this call. CDR3 length: 14 residues.